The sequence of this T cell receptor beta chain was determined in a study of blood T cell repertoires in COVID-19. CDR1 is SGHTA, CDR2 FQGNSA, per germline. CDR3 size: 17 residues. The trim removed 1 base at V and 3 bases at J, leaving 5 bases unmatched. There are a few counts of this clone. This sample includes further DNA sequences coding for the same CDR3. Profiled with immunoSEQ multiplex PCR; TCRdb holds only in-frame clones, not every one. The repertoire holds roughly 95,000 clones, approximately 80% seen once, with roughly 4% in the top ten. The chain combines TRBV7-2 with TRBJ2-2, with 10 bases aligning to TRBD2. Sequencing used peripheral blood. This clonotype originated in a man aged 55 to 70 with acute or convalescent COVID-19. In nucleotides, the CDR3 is TGTGCCAGCAGCTTAGTATGGCTAGCGGGAGACACCGGGGAGCTGTTTTTT. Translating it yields CASSLVWLAGDTGELFF.